This T cell receptor (beta chain) emerged from a study of siplizumab effects on memory and regulatory T cells. Study-wide points: The alloresponse seemed to draw substantially on naive T cells, which appeared more diverse than memory cells.

The CDR3 runs to 15 residues. Trimming stripped 0 bases from V and 3 bases from J, with 12 bases between. CDR1 is SGHRS, CDR2 YFSETQ, per germline. Concerning this clone: Its specificity is not known.

The assay covered 90,000 to 100,000 TCR templates per sample. TCRdb's copy holds only in-frame clones and misses some; the assay was immunoSEQ multiplex PCR. The sample lists 98,000 or so clones, about 94% occurring once. This receptor was obtained from a human donor in good health. The chain uses TRBV5-1 and TRBJ1-2, with D hard to call. Sequenced: Tregs sorted from blood. The chain's CDR3 is CASSLGHIRDYGYTF. The DNA of the CDR3 is TGCGCCAGCAGCTTGGGGCATATTAGGGACTATGGCTACACCTTC.